The source of this TCR beta chain is a study of shared clonotypes between healthy human individuals (dated by TCRdb to about 2020). With regard to the full study: Three men and a couple of women, aged 18 to 49 years, made up the cohort. For each donor, three plates each were used for CD4 naive and CD4 memory, two plates were used for CD8 naive, and one plate was used for CD8 memory. Blood TCR repertoires of a handful of healthy adults were deeply sequenced to estimate repertoire size and the extent of clonotype sharing between individuals. Leukapheresis yielded between about 0.94 and 9.5 billion PBMCs per donor. Libraries were prepared and TCR repertoires were sequenced by different laboratories using diverse techniques, in order to increase sequencing depth and limit assay-specific biases.

Points the paper makes about the study in general: Around 5.4% of naive CD4, 3% to 3.5% of naive CD8, 2.3% of memory CD4, and about 0.4% of memory CD8 clonotypes were shared across a few donors. Pairwise subsampling led to the expectation that sequencing depth would affect the degree of clonotype sharing among donors. Estimated clonotype richness was generally larger for naive than for memory subsets. Compared with non-shared clonotypes, the clonotypes found in all four sorted-subset donors had higher generation probabilities. Sampling was limited to blood, and TCR repertoires in tissue likely differ from TCR repertoires in blood. The genetic and exposure-history diversity represented was limited by the small number of donors. Rarefaction of sorted-subset datasets indicated incomplete sequencing despite the large sequencing depth.

TCR CDR3 regions were amplified from genomic DNA by multiplex PCR using the deep immunoSEQ assay. Genomic DNA extracted from each cell subset was distributed evenly over all wells of several immunoSEQ 96-well plates, and each plate served as one replicate. Each replicate PCR for sorted subsets received approximately 200 ng genomic DNA, equal to about 30,000 T cell genomes. The purified libraries were quantified using a Qubit 3.0 fluorometer, sized with a Bioanalyzer 2100, and then quantified again using the KAPA Library Quantification kit. Every immunoSEQ 96-well plate was sequenced on a separate single-read 150-cycle Illumina NextSeq 550 flow cell. In the authors' own workflow: Because only junctional sequences without quality scores were contained in the immunoSEQ output, filtering matching that applied to full-length reads could not be performed. Sequences were annotated with PyIR, a Python wrapper for IgBLAST v1.9, and V/J genes and CDR3 were assigned using IMGT germline references. Reads were filtered out if the reads had weak V/J assignments (E-value above 1e-6), no CDR3, stop codons, out-of-frame junctions, or ambiguous translated residues. A V3J clonotype was defined by an identical inferred V gene, J gene, and CDR3 amino acid sequence. Percentage overlap between repertoires was calculated by dividing the number of shared unique clonotypes by the size of the smaller repertoire. RTK rarefaction, the Chao1 estimator, and Recon v2.1 estimates of unobserved clonotypes were used to assess repertoire richness. Generation probabilities for all TCRbeta clonotypes obtained by the gDNA method from a few donors were computed using OLGA. In its TCRdb copy, this immuneACCESS table keeps in-frame sequences only and misses some clones. Where compared with another copy, unresolved V genes explain less than half of these, and the others have no known cause. D and trimming were read from the DNA, whereas the V and J calls and clone size are those reported in that table. The table for this sample lists about 730,000 clones; over 55% of them were counted only once. Jointly, the top ten make up over 1.5% of the sample.

Healthy HIV-negative adults with no recently reported acute infections or vaccinations were included as donors. Every donor was a Caucasian adult living in Nashville, Tennessee, USA. Magnetic negative selection was used to enrich CD4+ T cells, after which naive cells were positively selected on CD45RA and the negative fraction became the memory subset. Blood was collected by leukapheresis, and PBMCs were isolated by Ficoll-Histopaque density gradient centrifugation and then cryopreserved in liquid nitrogen vapor phase. Purity and quantity of every magnetically sorted T cell population were checked by analytical flow cytometry. Each sorted fraction had its genomic DNA isolated and then quantified by UV absorbance on a Nanodrop 2000c. Of note for this clone: There is no known antigen for this receptor. Base qualities are not at hand, and no much larger clone is one base apart.

Here V drops 0 bases and J drops 11 bases, and the junction holds 4 bases not matched to any gene. The CDR3 has 12 amino acids, counting the end cysteine and phenylalanine. The DNA shown is the 36-base CDR3, in frame from base 1. Looking up the germline V gene yields CDR1 SGHRS and CDR2 YFSETQ. This receptor was obtained from a woman under 40 in good health. Sequenced material: memory CD4+ T cells sorted from blood. The sample's cell subset or site label, decoded: CD45RA-negative fraction. The V and J segments used are TRBV5-1 and TRBJ1-1; TRBD1 lines up with 7 middle nucleotides. At the DNA level, the sequence is TGCGCCAGCAGCTTGGAACAGGGGAGCGCTTTCTTT. It encodes CASSLEQGSAFF.